Included here is one TCR beta chain sequence, with context. No antigen is known for it. Per-base quality was not reported, and no clone a single base away is much larger than it. This sample stems from a study of response to subunit inactivated influenza vaccine (dated by TCRdb to 2017 to 2018). Study-wide context: Deep quantitative T cell receptor repertoire profiling was used in the study to track responses to a trivalent subunit inactivated influenza vaccine.

Points the paper makes about the study in general: According to the authors, only a limited number of new T cells may be recruited by each seasonal influenza vaccination.

The method was RT-PCR. These reads were obtained on an Illumina HiSeq 2500. TCRdb passed the public sequencing reads through fastp at Q25 and MiXCR, retaining productive beta sequences. Every CDR3 protein is listed once, alongside the most common genes and DNA of its rows. The sample profile shows fewer than 550,000 distinct CDR3 sequences; over 25% of them were found once. The ten biggest clones cover 1.5% to 2% of the sample. CDR3 length: 14 amino acids, cysteine to phenylalanine. Just CDR3 DNA is preserved here, 42 bases in frame from base 1. Compared with germline, V lacks 4 bases and J lacks 6 bases; bases without a gene match: 5. CDR1 and CDR2 (SGHTA, FQGNSA) derive from the germline V gene.

This TCR was sampled from a man aged 45-65 years who received an inactivated influenza vaccine. Donor details come from another sample of the same person, matched by shared clones. The chain links TRBV7-2 with TRBJ1-5; 8 junctional bases match TRBD1. Specimen: CD4+ T cells sorted from PBMCs, collected approximately 5 days after vaccination. CDR3 protein: CASSSDRARQPQHF. The DNA sequence is TGTGCCAGCAGCTCGGACAGGGCTCGTCAGCCCCAGCATTTT. Reference TRBV7-2 and TRBJ1-5 proteins supply the regions before and after the CDR3; the full variable domain is: GAGVSQSPSNKVTEKGKDVELRCDPISGHTALYWYRQSLGQGLEFLIYFQGNSAPDKSGLPSDRFSAERTGGSVSTLTIQRTQQEDSAVYLCASSSDRARQPQHFGDGTRLSIL.